These T cell receptor beta chains were read from a single sample in a study of T cells in Graves' hyperthyroidism and ophthalmopathy. Each CDR3 protein is one row after TCRdb ran MiXCR on the multiplex PCR reads. The table records about 92,000 distinct CDR3 sequences, roughly 56% of them present only once. The specimen was blood. The receptors were sampled from a woman aged 40 to 50 with Graves' hyperthyroidism. The CDR3 runs from the conserved cysteine through the conserved F or W. The D gene is left open where the match is weak. Expanded clones are given a class, and other clones once, few, many or no size at all.

>TRBJ1-1|TRBV7-9|many|.
TGTGCCAGCAGCCCACAGGGATTGGAAACTGAAGCTTTCTTT
CASSPQGLETEAFF
>TRBJ2-7|TRBV13|.|TRBD2
TGTGCCAGCAGCTGGCTGGGACTAGCGGGAGCCAGGAAGCAGTACTTC
CASSWLGLAGARKQYF
>TRBJ2-7|TRBV7-9|many|TRBD1
TGTGCCAGCAGCCGTCCCCGGGACAGGGCACGCGAGCAGTACTTC
CASSRPRDRAREQYF
>TRBJ1-2|TRBV9|.|.
TGTGCCAGCAGTATACAGGGCTATGGCTACACCTTC
CASSIQGYGYTF
>TRBJ2-2|TRBV25-1|.|.
TGTGCCAGCAGGGGCGTGAGCGGGGAGCTGTTTTTT
CASRGVSGELFF
>TRBJ2-3|TRBV5-1|.|.
TGCGCCAGCAGCTTCGGAGTAGGGATCCTCACAGATACGCAGTATTTT
CASSFGVGILTDTQYF
>TRBJ1-2|TRBV25-1|.|TRBD1
TGTGCCTGCAGTTTTACAGGGACAGGCTATGGCTACGCCTTC
CACSFTGTGYGYAF
>TRBJ1-2|TRBV5-1|many|.
TGCGCCAGCAGCTCGTCGACAGACACCTATGGCTACACCTTC
CASSSSTDTYGYTF
>TRBJ1-2|TRBV20-1|.|.
TGCAGTGCCATCGGGCAGCACTATGGCTACACCTTC
CSAIGQHYGYTF
>TRBJ1-2|TRBV7-9|many|.
TGTGCCAGCAGCTTAGATGGGAGCTATGGCTACACCTTC
CASSLDGSYGYTF
>TRBJ1-1|TRBV29-1|.|TRBD1
TGCAGCGCTACGGACAGGGCAACTGAAGCTTTCTTT
CSATDRATEAFF
>TRBJ2-7|TRBV15|.|TRBD2
TGTGCCACCAGCAGCGGGGGAAGACTAGCGGGAGATAACGAGCAGTACTTC
CATSSGGRLAGDNEQYF
>TRBJ2-2|TRBV9|.|.
TGTGCCAGCAGAGGTGAAGGGGGGGGCCCGAACACCGGGGAGCTGTTTTTT
CASRGEGGGPNTGELFF
>TRBJ2-5|TRBV25-1|few|.
TGTGCCAGCGTTGAAGGGGGTTGGGAGACCCAGTACTTC
CASVEGGWETQYF
>TRBJ1-2|TRBV6-6|.|.
TGTGCCAGCTGGGCGGGAGGGTATTTCTATGGCTACACCTTC
CASWAGGYFYGYTF
>TRBJ1-5|TRBV6-5|once|.
TGTGCCAGCAACGCTAAGGACGATCAAGAGACCCAGCATTTT
CASNAKDDQETQHF
>TRBJ1-6|TRBV2|few|TRBD1
TGTGCCAGCACCCTCGACAGGGGGGTTTCACCCCTCCACTTT
CASTLDRGVSPLHF
>TRBJ2-7|TRBV7-9|.|TRBD2
TGTGCCAGCAGTGCTAGCGGGAGCGAAGGCGAGCAGTACTTC
CASSASGSEGEQYF
>TRBJ2-5|TRBV29-1|many|.
TGCAGCGTTGGAGGGTGGCGGGGAGAGACCCAGTACTTC
CSVGGWRGETQYF
>TRBJ2-5|TRBV5-6|.|.
TGTGCCAGCAGCTTGGTGCAGAGCCTCAGGGAGACCCAGTACTTC
CASSLVQSLRETQYF
>TRBJ2-6|TRBV19|many|TRBD1
TGTGCCACCCGACGGACAGGGGCAGTCGGAGGGGCCAACGTCCTGACTTTC
CATRRTGAVGGANVLTF
>TRBJ2-7|TRBV10-2|many|TRBD2
TGCGCCACTTCGTCCTTCGTGGGGGGGATAAGCGGCGAGCAGTACTTC
CATSSFVGGISGEQYF
>TRBJ1-3|TRBV12-3/TRBV12-4|.|.
TGTGCCAGCAGTCCCTCGTGGGGGGGCACCATATATTTT
CASSPSWGGTIYF
>TRBJ1-2|TRBV25-1|many|.
TGTGCCAGCAGTGCCCCGGGAAGCTCTAACTATGGCTACACCTTC
CASSAPGSSNYGYTF
>TRBJ2-3|TRBV7-2|few|TRBD1
TGTGCCAGCAGCTTGAGGGGGCGGGTAGATACGCAGTATTTT
CASSLRGRVDTQYF
>TRBJ2-5|TRBV29-1|many|.
TGCAGCGTTGATGGGGGCCGGGGTGGGACCCAGTACTTC
CSVDGGRGGTQYF
>TRBJ2-7|TRBV7-3|.|.
TGTGCCAGCAGCTTTCAGAGGGGCCCAAGGGAGCAGTACTTC
CASSFQRGPREQYF
>TRBJ2-7|TRBV2|many|.
TGTGCCAGCAGTGAACGGATGGGGCGGACGCCAGGCTACGAGCAGTACTTC
CASSERMGRTPGYEQYF
>TRBJ1-1|TRBV7-8|many|.
TGTGCCAGCAGCCGGACGTGGGGGGCTACTGAAGCTTTCTTT
CASSRTWGATEAFF
>TRBJ2-7|TRBV20-1|.|TRBD2
TGCAGTGCTAGAGATCTAGCGGGAGGGCCCGACGAGCAGTACTTC
CSARDLAGGPDEQYF
>TRBJ2-7|TRBV2|many|TRBD2
TGTGCCAGCAGTGTCGGTAGCGGGAGTTACGAGCAGTACTTC
CASSVGSGSYEQYF
>TRBJ1-2|TRBV5-1|many|.
TGCGCCAGCAGCCTTGACGGAGCTAACTATGGCTACACCTTC
CASSLDGANYGYTF
>TRBJ2-7|TRBV5-1|.|TRBD1
TGCGCCAGCAGCGGGACAGGGGTTGAGGAGCAGTACTTC
CASSGTGVEEQYF